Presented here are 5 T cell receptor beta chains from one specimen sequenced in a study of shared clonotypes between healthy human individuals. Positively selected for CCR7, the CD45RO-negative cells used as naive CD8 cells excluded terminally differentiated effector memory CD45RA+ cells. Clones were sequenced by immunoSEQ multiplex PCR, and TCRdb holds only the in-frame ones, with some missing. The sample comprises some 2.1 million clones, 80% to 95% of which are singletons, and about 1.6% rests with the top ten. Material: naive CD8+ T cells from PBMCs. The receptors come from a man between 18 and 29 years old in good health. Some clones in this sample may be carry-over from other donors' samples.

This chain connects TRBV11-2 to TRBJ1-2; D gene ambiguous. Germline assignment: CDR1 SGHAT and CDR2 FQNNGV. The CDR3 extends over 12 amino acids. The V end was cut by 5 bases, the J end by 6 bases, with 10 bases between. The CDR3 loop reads CASSVRKDGYTF. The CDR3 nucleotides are TGTGCCAGCAGCGTCCGGAAGGATGGCTACACCTTC.

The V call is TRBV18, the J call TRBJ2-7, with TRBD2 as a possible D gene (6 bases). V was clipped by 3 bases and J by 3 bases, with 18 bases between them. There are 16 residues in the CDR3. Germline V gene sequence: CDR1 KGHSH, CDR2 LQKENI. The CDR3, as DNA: TGTGCCAGCTCACCCCCTTGGGGGGAGGCCTTCTACGAGCAGTACTTC. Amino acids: CASSPPWGEAFYEQYF.

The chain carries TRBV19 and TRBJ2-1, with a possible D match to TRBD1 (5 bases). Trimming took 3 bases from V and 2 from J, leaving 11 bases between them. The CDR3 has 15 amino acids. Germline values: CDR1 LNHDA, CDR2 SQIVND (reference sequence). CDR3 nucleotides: TGTGCCAGTAGTATTGTCCTAGGGGCCTACAATGAGCAGTTCTTC. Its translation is CASSIVLGAYNEQFF.

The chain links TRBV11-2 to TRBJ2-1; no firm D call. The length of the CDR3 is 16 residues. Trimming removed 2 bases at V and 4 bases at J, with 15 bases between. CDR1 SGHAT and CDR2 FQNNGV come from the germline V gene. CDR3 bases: TGTGCCAGCAGCTTAAATGTGCTGCCCCAGTACAATGAGCAGTTCTTC. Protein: CASSLNVLPQYNEQFF.

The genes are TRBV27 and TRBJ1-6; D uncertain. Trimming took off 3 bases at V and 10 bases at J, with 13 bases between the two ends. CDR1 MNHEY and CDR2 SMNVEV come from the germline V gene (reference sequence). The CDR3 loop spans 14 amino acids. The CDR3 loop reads CASSFRVDGSPLHF. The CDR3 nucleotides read TGTGCCAGCAGTTTTCGGGTGGATGGATCACCCCTCCACTTT.